These 30 T cell receptor beta chains share one sample of origin, sequenced in a study of early T cells in non-severe SARS-CoV-2 infection. Using its own MiXCR run on the 5' RACE reads, TCRdb lists one record per CDR3 protein. The data hold nearly 80,000 distinct CDR3 sequences, with 9.5% to 15% observed a single time. The sample consisted of whole blood. The receptors stem from an adult who was a healthcare worker with PCR-confirmed SARS-CoV-2 infection or an uninfected control (not recorded which).

The genes are TRBV4-1 and TRBJ1-4; D is uncertain. V was cut by 4 bases and J by 7 bases, with 22 bases left in between. The CDR3 runs 17 residues. Germline lookup yields CDR1 MGHRA and CDR2 YSYEKL. The CDR3 spells CASSPERAVGKCEKLFF. CDR3 coding DNA: TGCGCCAGCAGCCCAGAAAGGGCAGTGGGGAAGTGTGAAAAACTGTTTTTT.

The chain is built from TRBV5-1 and TRBJ2-7; perhaps D is TRBD1 or TRBD2 (5 bases each). Trimming pared 0 bases from V and 3 bases from J, leaving 10 bases between. CDR1 and CDR2 (germline): SGHRS, YFSETQ. There are 14 residues in the CDR3. CDR3 loop: CASSLAGPGYEQYF. For the CDR3, the DNA is TGCGCCAGCAGCTTGGCGGGACCCGGCTACGAGCAGTACTTC.

This clonotype was recorded many times. The rearrangement joins TRBV24-1 to TRBJ2-5; D is undetermined. The germline V gene has CDR1 KGHDR and CDR2 SFDVKD. The CDR3 runs 14 residues. The V gene lost 5 bases and the J gene lost 5 bases, with 14 bases spanning the gap. The chain's CDR3 is CATSGVGFQETQYF. In DNA, the CDR3 is TGTGCCACCAGTGGAGTCGGATTCCAGGAGACCCAGTACTTC.

In its sample, this clonotype was seen many times. The rearrangement joins TRBV7-2 to TRBJ2-1, with D hard to call. Germline assignment: CDR1 SGHTA and CDR2 FQGNSA. The CDR3 is 13 residues long. The germline V and J ends were trimmed by 5 bases and 2 bases, with 7 bases remaining between them. In DNA, the CDR3 is TGTGCCAGCAGCCTCCAGGCCTACAATGAGCAGTTCTTC. It is translated as CASSLQAYNEQFF.

This clonotype was observed a handful of times. The gene calls are TRBV29-1 and TRBJ2-7; tentative D call: TRBD2 (6 bases). The germline CDR1 and CDR2 sequences are SQVTM and ANQGSEA. The V gene lost 7 bases and the J gene lost 0 bases, with 19 bases spanning the gap. The CDR3 runs 15 residues. CDR3 bases: TGCAGCGCCCTGGACGGGGGATTACTCTCCTACGAGCAGTACTTC. Protein sequence: CSALDGGLLSYEQYF.

The chain recombines TRBV29-1 with TRBJ2-7; D may be TRBD1 (5 bases). Germline loops: CDR1 SQVTM, CDR2 ANQGSEA. V was pared by 4 bases and J by 3 bases, with 10 bases between. CDR3 length equals 12 residues. In DNA, the CDR3 is TGCAGCGTTGGTGACAGTATCTACGAGCAGTACTTC. As protein: CSVGDSIYEQYF.

This clonotype was counted only a few times. The rearrangement joins TRBV6-2 or TRBV6-3 to TRBJ1-5; D ambiguous. Germline V gene sequence: CDR1 MNHEY, CDR2 SVGEGT. The CDR3 runs 18 residues. V lost 3 bases to trimming and J lost 0 bases, with 18 bases between them. CDR3 sequence reads: CASSYTPSSRFSNQPQHF. DNA of the CDR3: TGTGCCAGCAGTTATACCCCTTCTAGCAGATTTAGCAATCAGCCCCAGCATTTT.

In this sample, this clonotype turned up a few times. The rearrangement links TRBV12-3 or TRBV12-4 to TRBJ2-7, with TRBD2 matching over 9 bases. The V segment lost 6 bases and the J segment 6 bases; nucleotides outside the gene matches: 3. CDR3 size: 12 residues. CDR3 in amino acids: CASRLLAGEQYF. The CDR3 coding sequence is TGTGCCAGCAGGTTACTAGCGGGCGAGCAGTACTTC.

This clonotype has at least ten counts. This chain links TRBV29-1 with TRBJ2-7, with D tentatively TRBD2 (6 bases). Germline V gives CDR1 SQVTM, CDR2 ANQGSEA. This CDR3 spans 15 amino acids. V lost 4 bases, J lost 4 bases, and 20 bases lay in between. The CDR3 reads CSVAGTPEDRYEQYF. The DNA of the CDR3 is TGCAGCGTTGCCGGGACTCCAGAAGACCGATACGAGCAGTACTTC.

Ten or more counts support this clonotype. The rearrangement uses TRBV29-1 and TRBJ1-1; D is undetermined. The CDR3 contains 15 residues. The V end was cut by 0 bases, the J end by 0 bases, with 11 bases between. Germline CDR1 is SQVTM and CDR2 is ANQGSEA. In nucleotides, the CDR3 is TGCAGCGTTGAAGAGTTCAGTGAGATGAACACTGAAGCTTTCTTT. Translated, it gives CSVEEFSEMNTEAFF.

Ten or more counts support this clonotype. The V and J genes are TRBV19 and TRBJ2-1; D not certain. This CDR3 is built from 15 residues. Between the trimmed V and J ends, which lost 10 bases and 0 bases, there was a span of 16 bases. Germline V gene lookup returns CDR1 LNHDA and CDR2 SQIVND (reference sequence). CDR3 sequence (DNA): TGTGCCACCACCAGAGGTACACGCTCCTACAATGAGCAGTTCTTC. Protein product: CATTRGTRSYNEQFF.

On this clonotype itself: A much larger clonotype is one base distant, so this may be a read error. The chain uses TRBV10-3 and TRBJ1-6; no firm D call. The germline V gene encodes CDR1 ENHRY and CDR2 SYGVKD. CDR3 length: 18 amino acids. The CDR3: CTISVNRSAGSYNSPLHF. CDR3 DNA sequence: TGTACCATCAGTGTAAACCGATCTGCCGGCTCCTATAATTCACCCCTCCACTTT.

V is TRBV13 and J is TRBJ1-1; no definite D call. This CDR3 comprises 14 residues. V was clipped by 5 bases and J by 0 bases, with 10 bases between them. Germline V gene sequence: CDR1 PRHDT, CDR2 FYEKMQ (reference sequence). In DNA form, the CDR3 reads TGTGCCAGCAGCCGAACCCGGGTGAACACTGAAGCTTTCTTT. Translating it yields CASSRTRVNTEAFF. Variable domain in full (rest from reference TRBV13 and TRBJ1-1): AAGVIQSPRHLIKEKRETATLKCYPIPRHDTVYWYQQGPGQDPQFLISFYEKMQSDKGSIPDRFSAQQFSDYHSELNMSSLELGDSALYFCASSRTRVNTEAFFGQGTRLTVV.

The gene calls are TRBV6-1 and TRBJ2-4; D remains unclear. Germline loops: CDR1 MNHNS, CDR2 SASEGT. This CDR3 region has 15 residues. V shed 10 bases and J shed 0 bases, with 16 bases lying between them. As DNA, the CDR3 is TGTGCCACCCGGATTGGCTCGATAGCCAAAAACATTCAGTACTTC. Protein product: CATRIGSIAKNIQYF.

The chain couples TRBV12-3 or TRBV12-4 to TRBJ1-6, with TRBD1 as a possible D gene (6 bases). The CDR3 loop spans 15 amino acids. Trimming pared 3 bases from V and 9 bases from J, leaving 15 bases between. The CDR3 loop is CASSFVGAGSSPLHF. The CDR3 nucleotides are TGTGCCAGCAGTTTCGTGGGGGCCGGGAGTTCACCCCTCCACTTT.

The table lists this clonotype with many counts. V gene TRBV7-9 combines with J gene TRBJ1-1; tentative D call: TRBD1 (5 bases). This CDR3 region has 13 residues. Germline CDR1 and CDR2: SEHNR and FQNEAQ (reference sequence). Trimming took off 1 base at V and 5 bases at J, with 8 bases between the two ends. The CDR3, as DNA: TGTGCCAGCAGCTTAGTGGGGACGACTGAAGCTTTCTTT. Translated, it gives CASSLVGTTEAFF. Full variable domain (rest looked up from reference TRBV7-9 and TRBJ1-1): DTGVSQNPRHKITKRGQNVTFRCDPISEHNRLYWYRQTLGQGPEFLTYFQNEAQLEKSRLLSDRFSAERPKGSFSTLEIQRTEQGDSAMYLCASSLVGTTEAFFGQGTRLTVV.

The table lists this clonotype with many counts. The rearrangement uses TRBV27 and TRBJ1-1, with D tentatively TRBD1 (6 bases). The germline V and J ends were trimmed by 5 bases and 5 bases, with 15 bases remaining between them. This CDR3 has 14 amino acids. Germline V gene sequence: CDR1 MNHEY, CDR2 SMNVEV (reference sequence). Here the CDR3 DNA reads TGTGCCAGCAGTCCCCACAGGGAAGGTACTGAAGCTTTCTTT. Protein sequence: CASSPHREGTEAFF.

This chain connects TRBV28 to TRBJ1-2; D gene ambiguous. Germline V gene lookup returns CDR1 MDHEN and CDR2 SYDVKM. With 7 bases removed from V and 0 bases from J, the gap between germline ends came to 12 bases. The CDR3 is made up of 14 amino acids. The DNA of the CDR3 is TGTGCCAGCAATGGGTTTTTTTCTAACTATGGCTACACCTTC. This codes for CASNGFFSNYGYTF.

This clonotype showed up many times. The chain combines TRBV20-1 with TRBJ1-5; D not resolved. The germline gives CDR1 DFQATT, CDR2 SNEGSKA (reference sequence). This CDR3 has 13 residues. V lost 5 bases and J 4 bases, leaving 12 bases between the germline ends. As DNA, the CDR3 is TGCAGTGCTGTAACTGACGGTAATCAGCCCCAGCATTTT. Translation gives CSAVTDGNQPQHF.

This clonotype showed up just a few times. The genes are TRBV28 and TRBJ2-3; D may be TRBD2 (6 bases). Between the trimmed V and J ends, which lost 1 base and 7 bases, there was a span of 18 bases. The CDR3 covers 16 residues. Germline V gene data show CDR1 as MDHEN and CDR2 as SYDVKM. As DNA, the CDR3 is TGTGCCAGCAGTTTATTGCGGGGCGGGGTTGCAAATACGCAGTATTTT. Amino acids: CASSLLRGGVANTQYF.

This clonotype was detected only a few times. The V and J genes are TRBV5-1 and TRBJ1-1; D remains unclear. V dropped 2 bases and J dropped 4 bases, with 18 bases sitting between them. Germline CDR1 and CDR2: SGHRS and YFSETQ. There are 16 residues in the CDR3. This CDR3 reads CASSFTTTGLSTEAFF. The CDR3 region has the DNA TGCGCCAGCAGCTTCACAACGACGGGTTTGAGCACTGAAGCTTTCTTT.

Many counts were recorded for this clonotype. This chain uses TRBV28 with TRBJ2-1, with D unresolved. V lost 0 bases and J lost 9, with 3 bases in between. Looked up from germline, CDR1 is MDHEN and CDR2 is SYDVKM. The CDR3 extends over 11 amino acids. In nucleotides, the CDR3 is TGTGCCAGCAGTTTATGGACTGAGCAGTTCTTC. Protein product: CASSLWTEQFF.

The V and J genes are TRBV7-8 and TRBJ2-7, with 8 nucleotides matching TRBD1. CDR1 and CDR2 (germline): SGHVS, FQNEAQ. The trim removed 4 bases at V and 3 bases at J, leaving 5 bases unmatched. The CDR3 contains 14 residues. The CDR3, as DNA: TGTGCCAGCAGCTCCGGACAGGGAGTCTACGAGCAGTACTTC. As protein: CASSSGQGVYEQYF.

This clonotype was seen a handful of times. The chain recombines TRBV28 with TRBJ2-5; D remains unclear. CDR1 and CDR2 (germline): MDHEN, SYDVKM. Trimming shortened V by 2 bases and J by 4 bases, and 2 bases separated the two germline ends. The CDR3 totals 11 residues. This CDR3 reads CASSLLETQYF. Here the CDR3 DNA reads TGTGCCAGCAGTTTACTAGAGACCCAGTACTTC.

The chain employs TRBV28 and TRBJ2-7; no clear D gene. This CDR3 is 11 amino acids long. CDR1 and CDR2 from the germline V gene are MDHEN and SYDVKM. Trimming stripped 8 bases from V and 3 bases from J, with 8 bases between. CDR3 in amino acids: CASGGSYEQYF. CDR3 nucleotide sequence: TGTGCCAGCGGCGGAAGCTACGAGCAGTACTTC.

The chain employs TRBV27 and TRBJ2-7; D is ambiguous. Deletions cut 5 bases from V and 1 base from J, with 9 bases between. The CDR3 sequence is 13 residues long. Germline CDR1 MNHEY, CDR2 SMNVEV (reference sequence). The CDR3 nucleotides are TGTGCCAGCAGTCGCGAACCTTCCTACGAGCAGTACTTC. This translates into CASSREPSYEQYF.

This clonotype was seen ten or more times. This chain links TRBV3-1 with TRBJ2-2; unclear D gene. The CDR3 has 11 amino acids. Trimming left V 4 bases short and J 4 bases short, with 1 base between. The germline gives CDR1 LGHDT, CDR2 YNNKEL (reference sequence). CDR3 loop: CASSLTGELFF. In DNA form, the CDR3 reads TGTGCCAGCAGCCTCACCGGGGAGCTGTTTTTT.

The chain links TRBV6-5 to TRBJ2-7; TRBD1 agrees at 9 bases. Germline-derived CDR1 and CDR2 are MNHEY and SVGAGI. There are 16 residues in the CDR3. After removal of 0 bases from V and 3 bases from J, the junction contained 6 bases not matched to a gene. CDR3 sequence reads: CASSYSDRGPLYEQYF. CDR3 bases: TGTGCCAGCAGTTACTCGGACAGGGGCCCTCTCTACGAGCAGTACTTC.

The V and J genes are TRBV7-6 and TRBJ1-2; D may be TRBD1 (5 bases). Trimming shortened V by 5 bases and J by 3 bases, and 10 bases separated the two germline ends. The germline V gene has CDR1 SGHVS and CDR2 FNYEAQ. CDR3 length equals 13 residues. CDR3 residues: CASSLGADYGYTF. The CDR3 DNA is TGTGCCAGCAGCCTAGGGGCAGACTATGGCTACACCTTC.

This chain's CDR3 is CASRDRGGRNTIYF. The CDR3 nucleotides read TGTGCCAGCAGGGACAGGGGAGGTCGAAACACCATATATTTT. This sequence joins TRBV27 and TRBJ1-3; TRBD1 matches at 9 bases. CDR1 MNHEY and CDR2 SMNVEV come from the germline V gene (reference sequence). V was pared by 6 bases and J by 5 bases, with 5 bases of the junction left unmatched. The CDR3 is 14 amino acids.